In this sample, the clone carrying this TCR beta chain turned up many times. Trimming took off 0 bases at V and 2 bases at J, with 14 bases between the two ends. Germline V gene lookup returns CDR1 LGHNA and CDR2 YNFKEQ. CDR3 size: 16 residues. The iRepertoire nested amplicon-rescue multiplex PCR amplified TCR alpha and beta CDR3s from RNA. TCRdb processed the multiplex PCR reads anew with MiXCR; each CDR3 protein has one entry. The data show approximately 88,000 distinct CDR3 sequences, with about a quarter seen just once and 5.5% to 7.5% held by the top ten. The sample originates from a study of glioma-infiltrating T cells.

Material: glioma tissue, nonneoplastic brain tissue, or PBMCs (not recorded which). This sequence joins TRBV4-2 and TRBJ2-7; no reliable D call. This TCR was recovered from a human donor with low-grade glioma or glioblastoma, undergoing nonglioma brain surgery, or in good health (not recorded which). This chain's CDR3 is CASSQDKQDGTYEQYF. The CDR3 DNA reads TGTGCCAGCAGCCAAGATAAGCAGGACGGAACCTACGAGCAGTACTTC.